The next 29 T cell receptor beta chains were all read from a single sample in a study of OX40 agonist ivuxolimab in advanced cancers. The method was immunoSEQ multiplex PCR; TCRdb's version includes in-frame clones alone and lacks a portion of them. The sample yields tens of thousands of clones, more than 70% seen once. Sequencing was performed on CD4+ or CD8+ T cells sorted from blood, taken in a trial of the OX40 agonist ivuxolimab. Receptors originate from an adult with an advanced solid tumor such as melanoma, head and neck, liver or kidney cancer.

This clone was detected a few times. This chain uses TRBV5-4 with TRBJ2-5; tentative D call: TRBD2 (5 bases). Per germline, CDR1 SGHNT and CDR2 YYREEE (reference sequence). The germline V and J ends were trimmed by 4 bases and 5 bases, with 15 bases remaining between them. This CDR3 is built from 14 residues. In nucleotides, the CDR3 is TGTGCCAGCAGCCTAGGGCTAGCCCAGGAGACCCAGTACTTC. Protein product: CASSLGLAQETQYF. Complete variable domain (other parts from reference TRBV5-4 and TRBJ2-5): ETGVTQSPTHLIKTRGQQVTLRCSSQSGHNTVSWYQQALGQGPQFIFQYYREEENGRGNFPPRFSGLQFPNYSSELNVNALELDDSALYLCASSLGLAQETQYFGPGTRLLVL.

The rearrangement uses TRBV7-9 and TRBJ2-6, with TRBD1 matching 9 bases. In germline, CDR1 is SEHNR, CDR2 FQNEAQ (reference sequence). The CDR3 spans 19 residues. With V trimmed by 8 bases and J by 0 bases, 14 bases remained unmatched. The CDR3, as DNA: TGTGCCAGCGAGGACCGGGACAGGGTTCCTATCTCTGGGGCCAACGTCCTGACTTTC. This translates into CASEDRDRVPISGANVLTF.

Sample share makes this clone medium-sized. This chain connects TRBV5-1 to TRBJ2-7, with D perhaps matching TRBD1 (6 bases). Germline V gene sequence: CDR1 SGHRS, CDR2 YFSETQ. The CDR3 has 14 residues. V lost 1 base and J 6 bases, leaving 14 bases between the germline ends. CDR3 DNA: TGCGCCAGCAGCTTGCGCCCCCAGGGGTCCGAGCAGTACTTC. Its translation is CASSLRPQGSEQYF.

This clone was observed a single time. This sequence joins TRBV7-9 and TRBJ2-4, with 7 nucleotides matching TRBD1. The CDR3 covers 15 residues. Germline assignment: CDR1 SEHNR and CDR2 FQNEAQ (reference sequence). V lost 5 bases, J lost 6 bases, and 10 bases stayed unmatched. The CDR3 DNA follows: TGTGCCAGCAGCCCCTCCGGGACAGTTGGAAACATTCAGTACTTC. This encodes CASSPSGTVGNIQYF.

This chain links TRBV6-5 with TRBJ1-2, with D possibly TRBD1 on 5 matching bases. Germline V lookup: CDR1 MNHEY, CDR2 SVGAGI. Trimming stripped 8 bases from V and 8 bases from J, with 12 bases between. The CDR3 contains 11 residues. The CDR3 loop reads CASLGAAGYTF. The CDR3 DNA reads TGTGCCAGCCTAGGGGCGGCGGGCTACACCTTC.

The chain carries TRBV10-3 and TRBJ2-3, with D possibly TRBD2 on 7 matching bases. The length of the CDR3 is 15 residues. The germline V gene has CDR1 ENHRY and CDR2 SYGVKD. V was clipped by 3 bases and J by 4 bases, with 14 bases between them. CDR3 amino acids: CAISDLGGAADTQYF. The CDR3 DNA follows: TGTGCCATCAGTGACTTAGGGGGGGCGGCAGATACGCAGTATTTT.

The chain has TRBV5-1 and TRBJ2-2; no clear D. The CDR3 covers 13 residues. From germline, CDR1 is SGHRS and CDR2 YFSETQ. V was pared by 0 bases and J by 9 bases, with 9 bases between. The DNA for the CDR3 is TGCGCCAGCAGCTTGGAAGGGTCCAGGGAGCTGTTTTTT. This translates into CASSLEGSRELFF. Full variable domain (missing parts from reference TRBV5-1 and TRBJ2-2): KAGVTQTPRYLIKTRGQQVTLSCSPISGHRSVSWYQQTPGQGLQFLFEYFSETQRNKGNFPGRFSGRQFSNSRSEMNVSTLELGDSALYLCASSLEGSRELFFGEGSRLTVL.

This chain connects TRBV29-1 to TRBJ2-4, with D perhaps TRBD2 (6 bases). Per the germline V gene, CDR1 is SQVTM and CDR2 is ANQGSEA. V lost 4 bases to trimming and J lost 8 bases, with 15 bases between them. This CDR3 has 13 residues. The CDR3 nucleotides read TGCAGCGTTGGTAGCCCGCAGCGGGACATTCAGTACTTC. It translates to CSVGSPQRDIQYF.

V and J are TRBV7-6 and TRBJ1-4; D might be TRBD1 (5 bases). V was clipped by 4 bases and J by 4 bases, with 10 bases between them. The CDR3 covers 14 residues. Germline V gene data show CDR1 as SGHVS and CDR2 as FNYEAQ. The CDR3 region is CASSSPGLNEKLFF. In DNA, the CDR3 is TGTGCCAGCAGCTCCCCGGGACTTAATGAAAAACTGTTTTTT.

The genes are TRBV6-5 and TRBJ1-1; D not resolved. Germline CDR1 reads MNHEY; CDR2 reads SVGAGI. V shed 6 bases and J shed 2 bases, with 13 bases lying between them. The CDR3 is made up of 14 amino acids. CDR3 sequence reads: CASRLSTPNTEAFF. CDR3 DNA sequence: TGTGCCAGCAGACTATCTACACCAAACACTGAAGCTTTCTTT.

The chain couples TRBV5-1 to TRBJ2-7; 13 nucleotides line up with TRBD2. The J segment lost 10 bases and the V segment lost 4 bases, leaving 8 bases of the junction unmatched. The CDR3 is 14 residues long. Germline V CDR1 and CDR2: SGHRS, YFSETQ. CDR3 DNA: TGCGCCAGCAGCGCGTCCGGGACTAGCGGGGCTCAGTACTTC. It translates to CASSASGTSGAQYF.

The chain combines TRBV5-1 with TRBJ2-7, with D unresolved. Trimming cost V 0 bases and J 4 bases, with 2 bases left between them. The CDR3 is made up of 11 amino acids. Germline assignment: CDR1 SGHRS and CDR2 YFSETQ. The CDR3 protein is CASSLEYEQYF. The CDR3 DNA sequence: TGCGCCAGCAGCTTGGAGTACGAGCAGTACTTC.

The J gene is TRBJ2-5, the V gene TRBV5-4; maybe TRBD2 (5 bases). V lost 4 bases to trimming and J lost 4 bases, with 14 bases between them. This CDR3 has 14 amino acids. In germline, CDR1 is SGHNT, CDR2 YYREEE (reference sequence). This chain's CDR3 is CASSLTGSRETQYF. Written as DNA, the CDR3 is TGTGCCAGCAGCCTGACGGGAAGCAGAGAGACCCAGTACTTC.

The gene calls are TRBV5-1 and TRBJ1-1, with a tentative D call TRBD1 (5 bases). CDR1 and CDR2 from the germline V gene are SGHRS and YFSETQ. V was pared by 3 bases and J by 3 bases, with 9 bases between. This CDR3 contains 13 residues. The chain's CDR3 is CASSSTDYTEAFF. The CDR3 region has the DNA TGCGCCAGCAGCTCGACAGATTACACTGAAGCTTTCTTT.

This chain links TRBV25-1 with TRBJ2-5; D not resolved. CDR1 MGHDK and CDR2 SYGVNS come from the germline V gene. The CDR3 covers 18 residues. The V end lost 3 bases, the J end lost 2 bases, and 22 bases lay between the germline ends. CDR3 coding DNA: TGTGCCAGCAGTGATCAGAGGACGGGCAGGTGGTCACAAGAGACCCAGTACTTC. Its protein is CASSDQRTGRWSQETQYF. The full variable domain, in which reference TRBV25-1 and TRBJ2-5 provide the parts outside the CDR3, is EADIYQTPRYLVIGTGKKITLECSQTMGHDKMYWYQQDPGMELHLIHYSYGVNSTEKGDLSSESTVSRIRTEHFPLTLESARPSHTSQYLCASSDQRTGRWSQETQYFGPGTRLLVL.

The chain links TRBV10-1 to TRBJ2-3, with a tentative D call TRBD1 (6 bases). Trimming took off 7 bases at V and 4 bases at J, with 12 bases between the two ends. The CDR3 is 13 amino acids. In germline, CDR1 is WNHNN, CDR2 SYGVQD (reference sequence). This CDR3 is CASKPGQSDTQYF. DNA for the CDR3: TGCGCCAGCAAGCCCGGACAGTCAGATACGCAGTATTTT.

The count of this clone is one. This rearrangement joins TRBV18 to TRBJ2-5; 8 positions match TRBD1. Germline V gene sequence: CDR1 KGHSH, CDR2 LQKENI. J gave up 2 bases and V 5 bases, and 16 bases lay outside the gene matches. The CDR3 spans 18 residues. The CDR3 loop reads CASSVVRLQGANQETQYF. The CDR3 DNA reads TGTGCCAGCTCAGTCGTCCGCCTGCAGGGGGCTAATCAAGAGACCCAGTACTTC.

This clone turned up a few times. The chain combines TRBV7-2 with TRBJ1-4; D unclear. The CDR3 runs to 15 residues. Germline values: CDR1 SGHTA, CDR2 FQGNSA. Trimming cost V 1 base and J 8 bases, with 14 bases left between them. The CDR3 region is CASSLVKGIGEKLFF. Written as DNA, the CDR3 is TGTGCCAGCAGCTTAGTCAAGGGTATAGGGGAAAAACTGTTTTTT. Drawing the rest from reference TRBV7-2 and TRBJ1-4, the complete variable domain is GAGVSQSPSNKVTEKGKDVELRCDPISGHTALYWYRQSLGQGLEFLIYFQGNSAPDKSGLPSDRFSAERTGGSVSTLTIQRTQQEDSAVYLCASSLVKGIGEKLFFGSGTQLSVL.

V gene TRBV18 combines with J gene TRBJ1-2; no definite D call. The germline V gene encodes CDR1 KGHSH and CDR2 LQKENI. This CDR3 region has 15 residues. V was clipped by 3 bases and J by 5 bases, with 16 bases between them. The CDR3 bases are TGTGCCAGCTCACCCCCGGGGTCCAGATCATATGGCTACACCTTC. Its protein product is CASSPPGSRSYGYTF.

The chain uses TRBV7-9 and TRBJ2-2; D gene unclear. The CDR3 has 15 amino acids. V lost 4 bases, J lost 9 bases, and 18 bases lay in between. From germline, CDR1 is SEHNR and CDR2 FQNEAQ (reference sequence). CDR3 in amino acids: CASSSSVSRPRELFF. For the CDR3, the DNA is TGTGCCAGCAGCTCCTCCGTAAGCCGGCCCCGGGAGCTGTTTTTT.

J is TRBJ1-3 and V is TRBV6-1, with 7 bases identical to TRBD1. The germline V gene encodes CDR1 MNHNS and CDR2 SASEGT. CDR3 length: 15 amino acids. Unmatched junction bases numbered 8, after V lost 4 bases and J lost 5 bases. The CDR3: CASSGQGLARNTIYF. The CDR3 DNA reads TGTGCCAGCAGTGGACAGGGTCTAGCTAGAAACACCATATATTTT.

This CDR3 is CASSSPSGTGFNEQFF. The DNA for the CDR3 is TGTGCCAGCAGCTCCCCCTCCGGGACAGGGTTCAATGAGCAGTTCTTC. The chain combines TRBV11-2 with TRBJ2-1, with TRBD1 identical over 9 bases. V shed 4 bases, J shed 6 bases, and the junction held 10 bases outside the gene matches. The germline CDR1 and CDR2 sequences are SGHAT and FQNNGV. CDR3 length: 16 residues. The full variable domain, with the rest looked up from reference TRBV11-2 and TRBJ2-1, is EAGVAQSPRYKIIEKRQSVAFWCNPISGHATLYWYQQILGQGPKLLIQFQNNGVVDDSQLPKDRFSAERLKGVDSTLKIQPAKLEDSAVYLCASSSPSGTGFNEQFFGPGTRLTVL.

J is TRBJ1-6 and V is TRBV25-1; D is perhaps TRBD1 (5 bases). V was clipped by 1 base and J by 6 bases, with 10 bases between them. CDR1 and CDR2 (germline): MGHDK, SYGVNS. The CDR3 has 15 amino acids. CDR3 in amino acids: CASSESGRVNSPLHF. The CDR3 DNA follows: TGTGCCAGCAGTGAATCGGGCAGGGTTAATTCACCCCTCCACTTT.

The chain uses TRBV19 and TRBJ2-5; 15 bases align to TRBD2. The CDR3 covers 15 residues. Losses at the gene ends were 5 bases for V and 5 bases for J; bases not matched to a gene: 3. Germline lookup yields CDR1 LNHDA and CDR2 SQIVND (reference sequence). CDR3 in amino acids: CASSAGLAGGETQYF. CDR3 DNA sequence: TGTGCCAGTAGTGCAGGACTAGCGGGAGGGGAGACCCAGTACTTC.

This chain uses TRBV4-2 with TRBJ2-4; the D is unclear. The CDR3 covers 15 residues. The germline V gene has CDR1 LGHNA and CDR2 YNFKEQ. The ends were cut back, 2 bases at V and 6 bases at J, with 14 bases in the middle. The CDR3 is CASSQRQLKGNIQYF. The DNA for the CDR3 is TGTGCCAGCAGCCAAAGACAACTAAAGGGAAACATTCAGTACTTC.

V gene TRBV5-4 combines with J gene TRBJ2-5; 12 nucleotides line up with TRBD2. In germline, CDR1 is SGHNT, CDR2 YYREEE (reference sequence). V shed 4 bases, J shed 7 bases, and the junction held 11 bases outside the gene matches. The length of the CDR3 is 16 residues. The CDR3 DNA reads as TGTGCCAGCAGCGCGACTAGCGGGGGACCCGTGGGGACCCAGTACTTC. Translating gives CASSATSGGPVGTQYF.

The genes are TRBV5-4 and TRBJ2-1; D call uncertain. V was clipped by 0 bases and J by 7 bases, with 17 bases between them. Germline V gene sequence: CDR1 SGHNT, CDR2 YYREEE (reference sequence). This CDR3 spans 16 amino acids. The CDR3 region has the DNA TGTGCCAGCAGCTTGGAGCTGCAAAAAAGGTCTAATGAGCAGTTCTTC. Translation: CASSLELQKRSNEQFF.

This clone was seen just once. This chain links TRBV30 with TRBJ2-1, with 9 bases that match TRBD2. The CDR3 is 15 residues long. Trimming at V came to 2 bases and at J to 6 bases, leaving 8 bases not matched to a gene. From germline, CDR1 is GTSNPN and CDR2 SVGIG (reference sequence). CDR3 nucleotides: TGTGCCTGGAGTCCCCTAGGGCGGGGGGGCAATGAGCAGTTCTTC. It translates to CAWSPLGRGGNEQFF.

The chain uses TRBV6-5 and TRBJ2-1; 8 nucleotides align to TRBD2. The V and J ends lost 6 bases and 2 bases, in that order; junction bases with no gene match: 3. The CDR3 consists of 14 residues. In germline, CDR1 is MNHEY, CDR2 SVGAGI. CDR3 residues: CASRGGGPYNEQFF. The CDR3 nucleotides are TGTGCCAGCAGGGGCGGGGGGCCCTACAATGAGCAGTTCTTC.